These T cell receptor beta chains were read from a single sample in a study of T cell repertoires in cytomegalovirus infection. Each CDR3 protein is one row after TCRdb ran MiXCR on the reads. The sample consists of 270,000 or so distinct CDR3 sequences, 17% of them appearing once. The sample was CD8+ T cells from PBMCs. All receptors derive from a human donor in good health (CMV status not recorded). Some clones in this sample may be carry-over from other donors' samples. The CDR3 runs from the conserved cysteine through the conserved F or W. Each record gives: clone size, J gene, V gene, D gene, CDR3 protein, CDR3 DNA. The D gene is left open where the match is weak. Where a row states a size, it is once, few, many or the class of an expanded clone; other rows omit it.

clone_size: .
j_call: TRBJ1-2
v_call: TRBV7-9
d_call: .
cdr3_aa: CASSLEGGKGNYGYTF
cdr3_nt: TGTGCCAGCAGCTTAGAGGGCGGCAAGGGGAACTATGGCTACACCTTC

clone_size: few
j_call: TRBJ1-1
v_call: TRBV5-6
d_call: .
cdr3_aa: CASSLGRVGNTEAFF
cdr3_nt: TGTGCCAGCAGCTTGGGCAGGGTAGGGAACACTGAAGCTTTCTTT

clone_size: many
j_call: TRBJ2-7
v_call: TRBV7-9
d_call: TRBD1
cdr3_aa: CASSLLPGQPSYEQYF
cdr3_nt: TGTGCCAGCAGCCTGCTGCCGGGACAGCCGTCCTACGAGCAGTACTTC

clone_size: .
j_call: TRBJ2-7
v_call: TRBV6-1
d_call: .
cdr3_aa: CASSEVWGEGYEQYF
cdr3_nt: TGTGCCAGCAGTGAAGTATGGGGAGAGGGCTACGAGCAGTACTTC

clone_size: .
j_call: TRBJ2-2
v_call: TRBV15
d_call: TRBD1
cdr3_aa: CATRTGGALFF
cdr3_nt: TGTGCCACCCGGACAGGCGGCGCGCTGTTTTTT

clone_size: .
j_call: TRBJ2-7
v_call: TRBV29-1
d_call: .
cdr3_aa: CSVETDGPYEQYF
cdr3_nt: TGCAGCGTTGAAACGGACGGTCCCTACGAGCAGTACTTC

clone_size: many
j_call: TRBJ2-5
v_call: TRBV7-2
d_call: .
cdr3_aa: CASSFGAETQYF
cdr3_nt: TGTGCCAGCAGCTTTGGGGCGGAGACCCAGTACTTC

clone_size: .
j_call: TRBJ2-7
v_call: TRBV4-3
d_call: TRBD1
cdr3_aa: CASSQDRTGTGQGEQYF
cdr3_nt: TGCGCCAGCAGCCAAGATAGGACCGGGACAGGGCAAGGCGAGCAGTACTTC

clone_size: .
j_call: TRBJ1-1
v_call: TRBV27
d_call: .
cdr3_aa: CASMGTLEAFF
cdr3_nt: TGTGCCAGCATGGGGACACTTGAAGCTTTCTTT

clone_size: .
j_call: TRBJ2-7
v_call: TRBV9
d_call: TRBD1
cdr3_aa: CASSPSTGDSYEQYF
cdr3_nt: TGTGCCAGCAGCCCCTCGACAGGGGACTCCTACGAGCAGTACTTC

clone_size: many
j_call: TRBJ2-5
v_call: TRBV7-9
d_call: .
cdr3_aa: CASSVNPGETQYF
cdr3_nt: TGTGCCAGCAGCGTAAATCCCGGAGAGACCCAGTACTTC

clone_size: many
j_call: TRBJ2-1
v_call: TRBV19
d_call: .
cdr3_aa: CASTPGAIADSYNEQFF
cdr3_nt: TGTGCCAGTACCCCTGGGGCTATAGCCGATAGTTACAATGAGCAGTTCTTC

clone_size: many
j_call: TRBJ2-1
v_call: TRBV6-5
d_call: .
cdr3_aa: CASSRATYNEQFF
cdr3_nt: TGTGCCAGCAGCAGGGCTACCTACAATGAGCAGTTCTTC

clone_size: .
j_call: TRBJ2-3
v_call: TRBV12-3/TRBV12-4
d_call: TRBD1
cdr3_aa: CASSSGQGLTDTQYF
cdr3_nt: TGTGCCAGCAGTTCGGGACAGGGCCTAACAGATACGCAGTATTTT

clone_size: .
j_call: TRBJ2-5
v_call: TRBV2
d_call: .
cdr3_aa: CASSDQFGRETQYF
cdr3_nt: TGTGCCAGCAGTGATCAATTTGGACGAGAGACCCAGTACTTC

clone_size: few
j_call: TRBJ2-1
v_call: TRBV5-6
d_call: .
cdr3_aa: CASSLEQIYYNEQFF
cdr3_nt: TGTGCCAGCAGCTTGGAACAGATATACTACAATGAGCAGTTCTTC

clone_size: many
j_call: TRBJ2-5
v_call: TRBV7-3
d_call: TRBD2
cdr3_aa: CASSLGGGAQETQYF
cdr3_nt: TGTGCCAGCAGCTTAGGCGGGGGGGCCCAAGAGACCCAGTACTTC

clone_size: .
j_call: TRBJ1-1
v_call: TRBV4-3
d_call: .
cdr3_aa: CASSLVISTEAFF
cdr3_nt: TGCGCCAGCAGCCTAGTTATAAGCACTGAAGCTTTCTTT

clone_size: .
j_call: TRBJ1-1
v_call: TRBV5-5
d_call: TRBD1
cdr3_aa: CASSLEPTGVRTEAFF
cdr3_nt: TGTGCCAGCAGCTTGGAGCCCACAGGGGTACGGACTGAAGCTTTCTTT

clone_size: .
j_call: TRBJ2-1
v_call: TRBV7-6
d_call: TRBD1
cdr3_aa: CASSLAVQPGQGRGSYNEQFF
cdr3_nt: TGTGCCAGCAGCTTAGCGGTGCAACCGGGACAGGGGCGGGGATCCTACAATGAGCAGTTCTTC

clone_size: .
j_call: TRBJ1-1
v_call: TRBV5-6
d_call: TRBD1
cdr3_aa: CASSYGTGMNTEAFF
cdr3_nt: TGTGCCAGCAGCTACGGGACAGGAATGAACACTGAAGCTTTCTTT

clone_size: .
j_call: TRBJ2-5
v_call: TRBV5-1
d_call: TRBD2
cdr3_aa: CASSSYGGGSQETQYF
cdr3_nt: TGCGCCAGCAGCTCCTATGGCGGGGGATCACAAGAGACCCAGTACTTC

clone_size: few
j_call: TRBJ1-6
v_call: TRBV5-5
d_call: .
cdr3_aa: CASSRREEPYNSPLHF
cdr3_nt: TGTGCCAGCAGCCGGCGCGAGGAGCCCTATAATTCACCCCTCCACTTT

clone_size: .
j_call: TRBJ1-3
v_call: TRBV4-2
d_call: .
cdr3_aa: CASSQDYRQSGNTIYF
cdr3_nt: TGTGCCAGCAGCCAAGATTACAGGCAGTCTGGAAACACCATATATTTT

clone_size: .
j_call: TRBJ1-2
v_call: TRBV6-2/TRBV6-3
d_call: .
cdr3_aa: CASSEDGPLFAQSYTF
cdr3_nt: TGTGCCAGCAGCGAGGACGGGCCATTATTCGCTCAGAGCTACACCTTC

clone_size: .
j_call: TRBJ2-7
v_call: TRBV20-1
d_call: .
cdr3_aa: CSARRTATYEQYF
cdr3_nt: TGCAGTGCTAGACGGACTGCTACCTACGAGCAGTACTTC

clone_size: .
j_call: TRBJ1-5
v_call: TRBV12-3/TRBV12-4
d_call: .
cdr3_aa: CASSGGEGPQHF
cdr3_nt: TGTGCCAGCAGCGGTGGGGAGGGTCCCCAGCATTTT

clone_size: few
j_call: TRBJ1-2
v_call: TRBV20-1
d_call: .
cdr3_aa: CSALSGTYNAYGYTF
cdr3_nt: TGCAGTGCTCTTTCCGGGACTTATAACGCCTATGGCTACACCTTC

clone_size: .
j_call: TRBJ2-1
v_call: TRBV7-9
d_call: .
cdr3_aa: CASSLAVDNEQFF
cdr3_nt: TGTGCCAGCAGCTTAGCAGTGGACAATGAGCAGTTCTTC

clone_size: .
j_call: TRBJ2-1
v_call: TRBV19
d_call: .
cdr3_aa: CASSIGLPPYNEQFF
cdr3_nt: TGTGCCAGTAGTATAGGACTACCCCCCTACAATGAGCAGTTCTTC

clone_size: many
j_call: TRBJ1-2
v_call: TRBV7-9
d_call: .
cdr3_aa: CASSLGTAAGDGYTF
cdr3_nt: TGTGCCAGCAGCTTAGGAACGGCAGCGGGTGATGGCTACACCTTC

clone_size: .
j_call: TRBJ2-7
v_call: TRBV7-6
d_call: .
cdr3_aa: CASSLTDAYEQYF
cdr3_nt: TGTGCCAGCAGCCTCACAGATGCCTACGAGCAGTACTTC

clone_size: .
j_call: TRBJ2-1
v_call: TRBV4-2
d_call: .
cdr3_aa: CASSQDDWDNEQFF
cdr3_nt: TGTGCCAGCAGCCAAGACGACTGGGACAATGAGCAGTTCTTC

clone_size: many
j_call: TRBJ2-2
v_call: TRBV2
d_call: TRBD1
cdr3_aa: CASSEGRGLAGELFF
cdr3_nt: TGTGCCAGCAGTGAAGGCAGGGGGCTCGCCGGGGAGCTGTTTTTT

clone_size: .
j_call: TRBJ2-3
v_call: TRBV29-1
d_call: .
cdr3_aa: CSVVEIGAPTDTQYF
cdr3_nt: TGCAGCGTTGTTGAGATCGGGGCTCCCACAGATACGCAGTATTTT

clone_size: many
j_call: TRBJ2-7
v_call: TRBV11-2
d_call: TRBD1
cdr3_aa: CASSTGQGGYEQYF
cdr3_nt: TGTGCCAGCAGCACGGGACAGGGGGGCTACGAGCAGTACTTC

clone_size: once
j_call: TRBJ2-5
v_call: TRBV7-9
d_call: TRBD1
cdr3_aa: CATGTGYQETQYF
cdr3_nt: TGTGCTACCGGGACAGGGTACCAAGAGACCCAGTACTTC

clone_size: .
j_call: TRBJ2-7
v_call: TRBV29-1
d_call: .
cdr3_aa: CSVEDNSGTLDYEQYF
cdr3_nt: TGCAGCGTTGAAGATAACTCGGGGACACTCGATTACGAGCAGTACTTC

clone_size: .
j_call: TRBJ1-1
v_call: TRBV6-6
d_call: .
cdr3_aa: CASSYSNPGTEAFF
cdr3_nt: TGTGCCAGCAGTTACTCGAACCCGGGCACTGAAGCTTTCTTT

clone_size: .
j_call: TRBJ2-7
v_call: TRBV20-1
d_call: .
cdr3_aa: CSARGGGDFPHEQYF
cdr3_nt: TGCAGTGCTAGAGGGGGGGGCGATTTCCCGCACGAGCAGTACTTC

clone_size: few
j_call: TRBJ2-5
v_call: TRBV10-3
d_call: .
cdr3_aa: CAISELWQGRDGETQYF
cdr3_nt: TGTGCCATCAGTGAGTTATGGCAGGGCCGGGACGGAGAGACCCAGTACTTC

clone_size: .
j_call: TRBJ1-5
v_call: TRBV27
d_call: .
cdr3_aa: CASSLSRQSQPQHF
cdr3_nt: TGTGCCAGCAGTTTATCGAGACAGTCCCAGCCCCAGCATTTT

clone_size: .
j_call: TRBJ1-1
v_call: TRBV20-1
d_call: .
cdr3_aa: CSARDTDARTEAFF
cdr3_nt: TGCAGTGCTAGAGATACCGACGCTCGGACTGAAGCTTTCTTT

clone_size: few
j_call: TRBJ2-2
v_call: TRBV6-1
d_call: TRBD2
cdr3_aa: CASSEGLAGAFGELFF
cdr3_nt: TGTGCCAGCAGTGAAGGTCTAGCGGGGGCCTTCGGGGAGCTGTTTTTT

clone_size: .
j_call: TRBJ1-1
v_call: TRBV20-1
d_call: .
cdr3_aa: CSAREYISSGTEAFF
cdr3_nt: TGCAGTGCTAGAGAGTATATCAGTTCTGGGACTGAAGCTTTCTTT

clone_size: many
j_call: TRBJ2-1
v_call: TRBV6-5
d_call: .
cdr3_aa: CASSPGLNEQFF
cdr3_nt: TGTGCCAGCAGTCCGGGACTCAATGAGCAGTTCTTC

clone_size: many
j_call: TRBJ1-5
v_call: TRBV20-1
d_call: .
cdr3_aa: CSARIPPARSYRNQPQHF
cdr3_nt: TGCAGTGCTAGGATCCCCCCCGCCAGGTCATACAGGAATCAGCCCCAGCATTTT

clone_size: few
j_call: TRBJ2-1
v_call: TRBV6-6
d_call: .
cdr3_aa: CASSYTSGSRDEQFF
cdr3_nt: TGTGCCAGCAGTTACACGTCAGGGTCGAGGGATGAGCAGTTCTTC

clone_size: .
j_call: TRBJ2-7
v_call: TRBV6-2/TRBV6-3
d_call: TRBD1
cdr3_aa: CASSTRTGVSYEQYF
cdr3_nt: TGTGCCAGCAGTACGCGGACAGGGGTCTCCTACGAGCAGTACTTC

clone_size: few
j_call: TRBJ2-3
v_call: TRBV19
d_call: TRBD1
cdr3_aa: CASSTGTGSTDTQYF
cdr3_nt: TGTGCCAGTAGTACCGGGACAGGAAGCACAGATACGCAGTATTTT

clone_size: few
j_call: TRBJ2-7
v_call: TRBV27
d_call: .
cdr3_aa: CASSTWQSSDEQYF
cdr3_nt: TGTGCCAGCTCCACGTGGCAGTCTTCAGACGAGCAGTACTTC

clone_size: many
j_call: TRBJ1-1
v_call: TRBV6-1
d_call: TRBD1
cdr3_aa: CASTLQGMNTEAFF
cdr3_nt: TGTGCCAGCACCTTACAGGGGATGAACACTGAAGCTTTCTTT

clone_size: many
j_call: TRBJ2-3
v_call: TRBV6-6
d_call: TRBD1
cdr3_aa: CASQDREMTDTQYF
cdr3_nt: TGTGCCAGCCAGGACAGGGAAATGACAGATACGCAGTATTTT

clone_size: .
j_call: TRBJ2-3
v_call: TRBV6-2/TRBV6-3
d_call: TRBD2
cdr3_aa: CASSYPGTSRRPTDTQYF
cdr3_nt: TGTGCCAGCAGTTACCCTGGGACTAGCCGTCGTCCGACAGATACGCAGTATTTT

clone_size: .
j_call: TRBJ2-7
v_call: TRBV18
d_call: TRBD2
cdr3_aa: CASSYSGGALDEQYF
cdr3_nt: TGTGCCAGCTCGTATAGCGGGGGGGCCTTGGACGAGCAGTACTTC